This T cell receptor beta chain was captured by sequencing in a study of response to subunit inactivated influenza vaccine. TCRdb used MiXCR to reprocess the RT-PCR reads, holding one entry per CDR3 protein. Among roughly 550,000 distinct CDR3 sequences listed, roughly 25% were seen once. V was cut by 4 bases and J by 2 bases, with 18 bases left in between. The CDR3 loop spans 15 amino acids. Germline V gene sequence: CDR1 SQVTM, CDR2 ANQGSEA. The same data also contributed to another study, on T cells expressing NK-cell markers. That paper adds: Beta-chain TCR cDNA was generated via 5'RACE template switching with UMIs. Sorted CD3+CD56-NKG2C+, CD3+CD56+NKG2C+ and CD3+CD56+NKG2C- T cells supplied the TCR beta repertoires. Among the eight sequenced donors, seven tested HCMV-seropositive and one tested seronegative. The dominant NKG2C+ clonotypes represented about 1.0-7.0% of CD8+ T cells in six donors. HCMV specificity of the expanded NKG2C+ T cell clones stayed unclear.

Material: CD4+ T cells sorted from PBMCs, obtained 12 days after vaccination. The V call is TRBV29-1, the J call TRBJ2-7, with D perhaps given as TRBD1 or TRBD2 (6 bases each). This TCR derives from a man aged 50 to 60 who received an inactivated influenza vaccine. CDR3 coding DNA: TGCAGCGTTGTTTACGGGCACGGGGGCGCCTACGAGCAGTACTTC. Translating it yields CSVVYGHGGAYEQYF.